Listed below are T cell receptor beta chains from one sample, sequenced in a study of cytomegalovirus exposure and HLA in healthy donors. TCRdb's table, derived via immunoSEQ multiplex PCR, lists solely in-frame clones and lacks some. The sample lists around 180,000 clones; over 60% were seen once. Sample: PBMCs. The source of these receptors is a girl aged 10 to 17 in good health and CMV-seronegative. Each CDR3 is given without its conserved first and last residue.

V gene,J gene,CDR3 protein
TRBV27,TRBJ2-7,ASSLSTGGVYEQY
TRBV5-1,TRBJ2-3,ASSLGGTGVTDTQY
TRBV7-9,TRBJ2-4,ASSRMWTGGNIQY
TRBV7-9,TRBJ2-3,ASSWAPAETDTQY
TRBV19,TRBJ2-1,ASSMREVAVAYNEQF
TRBV5-1,TRBJ2-7,ASSLPEQY
TRBV29-1,TRBJ1-2,SASDRGGYGYT
TRBV7-8,TRBJ1-1,ASSTSEIWNTEAF
TRBV6-5,TRBJ2-7,ASSTGTGGYEQY
TRBV29-1,TRBJ2-2,SVVQVGELF
TRBV5-4,TRBJ2-1,ASKRQGGMDEQF
TRBV6-5,TRBJ1-3,ASSANWDSGNTIY
TRBV10-3,TRBJ1-3,AIKETGMLQTTLSGNTIY
TRBV7-9,TRBJ2-2,ASSLAYQGDTPGTGELF
TRBV19,TRBJ1-2,ASSIQGANYGYT
TRBV11-2,TRBJ1-2,ASSLAFRVANYGYT
TRBV2,TRBJ2-7,ASSESLLVEQY
TRBV11-3,TRBJ2-5,ASSLTGTSGVPYQETQY
TRBV18,TRBJ1-1,ASSQGAGSEAF
TRBV10-3,TRBJ1-3,AISDGQLGNTIY
TRBV6-1,TRBJ2-2,ASSRTGEAGELF
TRBV9,TRBJ2-3,ASSVAEDRGVTDTQY
TRBV6-1,TRBJ1-5,ASYLSGIGQPQH
TRBV4-1,TRBJ1-2,ASSQEASPGHIHGYT
TRBV19,TRBJ1-4,ASSIGGEKLF
TRBV6-1,TRBJ1-6,ASQNRSSYNSPLH
TRBV5-1,TRBJ2-7,ASSLALAGGRIYEQY
TRBV5-4,TRBJ2-1,ASSLVTGLNEQF
TRBV6-5,TRBJ1-6,ASSYSRGRSPLH
TRBV5-1,TRBJ2-3,ASSLALGAGTDTQY